Presented here are 18 T cell receptor beta chains from one specimen sequenced in a study of CD8 T cells in Susac syndrome. 0.5 to 1 ug RNA was reverse transcribed with random hexamers. One entry per CDR3 protein, called by TCRdb with MiXCR from the immunoSEQ multiplex PCR reads. The repertoire has 110,000 or so distinct CDR3 sequences, about 92% of them found once; the top ten carry 0.093%. Sequenced sample: CD4+ T cells from PBMCs. The receptors stem from a human donor with multiple sclerosis.

The V gene is TRBV19, the J gene TRBJ1-1; D is unresolved. The CDR3 is made up of 14 amino acids. Trimming removed 4 bases from V and 0 bases from J, with 9 bases in between. Looked up from germline, CDR1 is LNHDA and CDR2 is SQIVND (reference sequence). The DNA of the CDR3 is TGTGCCAGTAGTACAGAGAGAATGAACACTGAAGCTTTCTTT. Translated: CASSTERMNTEAFF.

The J gene is TRBJ1-2, the V gene TRBV21-1. TRBV21-1 is a pseudogene segment. This CDR3 is 12 amino acids long. The CDR3 spells CASSTDNYGYTF. CDR3 DNA sequence: TGTGCCAGCAGCACCGATAACTATGGCTACACCTTC.

Points on this clonotype: The junction departs from the called germline gene at one end, perhaps through a read error. The CDR3 DNA sequence: TGTGCCAGCAGTTCCCCCCCCAGTTCTACCGGGGAGCCGTTTTTT. Its protein product is CASSSPPSSTGEPFF. The chain employs TRBV12-3 or TRBV12-4 and TRBJ2-2, with D tentatively TRBD2 (5 bases). The CDR3 is made up of 15 amino acids.

This chain uses TRBV6-1 with TRBJ1-2, with a possible D match to TRBD1 (5 bases). The germline gives CDR1 MNHNS, CDR2 SASEGT. Trimming took off 1 base at V and 3 bases at J, with 9 bases between the two ends. The length of the CDR3 is 14 residues. The CDR3 loop is CASSEVQGHYGYTF. The CDR3 nucleotides are TGTGCCAGCAGTGAAGTTCAGGGTCACTATGGCTACACCTTC.

The chain uses TRBV20-1 and TRBJ1-1; D may be TRBD1 (5 bases). The length of the CDR3 is 15 residues. Germline assignment: CDR1 DFQATT and CDR2 SNEGSKA (reference sequence). With 1 base removed from V and 4 bases from J, the gap between germline ends came to 16 bases. The DNA for the CDR3 is TGCAGTGCTAGAGTTGGACATACCTTCGCCACTGAAGCTTTCTTT. Translation gives CSARVGHTFATEAFF.

This sequence joins TRBV24-1 and TRBJ2-5, with TRBD2 matching 7 bases. The CDR3 has 13 amino acids. Unmatched junction bases numbered 0, after V lost 5 bases and J lost 1 base. Germline V gene data show CDR1 as KGHDR and CDR2 as SFDVKD. The CDR3 loop reads CATSGGGQETQYF. The CDR3 DNA reads TGTGCCACCAGTGGGGGGGGCCAAGAGACCCAGTACTTC.

The chain combines TRBV20-1 with TRBJ2-1, with a weak D call TRBD2 (6 bases). Germline V gene data show CDR1 as DFQATT and CDR2 as SNEGSKA (reference sequence). This CDR3 has 12 residues. Trimming left V 6 bases short and J 2 bases short, with 8 bases between. CDR3: CSARRAYNEQFF. The CDR3 coding sequence is TGCAGTGCCAGGAGGGCCTACAATGAGCAGTTCTTC.

This chain links TRBV30 with TRBJ1-5; D is uncertain. This CDR3 is 14 amino acids long. The germline V and J ends were trimmed by 2 bases and 5 bases, with 13 bases remaining between them. The V gene's germline CDR1 is GTSNPN and CDR2 SVGIG (reference sequence). CDR3 protein: CAWSLSQVDQPQHF. The CDR3 DNA reads as TGTGCCTGGAGTCTCTCCCAAGTGGATCAGCCCCAGCATTTT.

The genes are TRBV5-4 and TRBJ2-5; maybe TRBD1 (8 bases). V was cut by 3 bases and J by 5 bases, with 17 bases left in between. In germline, CDR1 is SGHNT, CDR2 YYREEE (reference sequence). The length of the CDR3 is 15 residues. CDR3 sequence: CASSSLGQGGETQYF. Written as DNA, the CDR3 is TGTGCCAGCAGCTCCTTAGGACAGGGAGGGGAGACCCAGTACTTC.

The V gene is TRBV3-1, the J gene TRBJ1-6; 9 nucleotides align to TRBD1. The CDR3 length is 14 residues. In germline, CDR1 is LGHDT, CDR2 YNNKEL (reference sequence). Trimming took 3 bases from V and 11 from J; bases not matched to a gene: 5. CDR3 sequence: CASSHGQGRAPLHF. DNA of the CDR3: TGTGCCAGCAGCCACGGACAGGGGCGGGCACCCCTCCACTTT.

Turning to this clonotype: A junction end diverges from the germline sequence, so it may reflect a read error. CDR3 nucleotide sequence: TGCAGTGCTAGCGGGGCCACTAGCACAGATACGCAGTTT. Translation gives CSASGATSTDTQF. The rearrangement uses TRBV20-1 and TRBJ2-3; D may be TRBD2 (6 bases). Germline CDR1 and CDR2: DFQATT and SNEGSKA (reference sequence). This CDR3 contains 13 residues.

The rearrangement uses TRBV6-6 and TRBJ2-7; weak D call: TRBD2 (5 bases). CDR1 is MNHNY, CDR2 SVGAGI, per germline (reference sequence). This CDR3 region has 13 residues. The V and J ends lost 6 bases and 0 bases respectively, with 9 bases between them. The DNA of the CDR3 is TGTGCCAGCAGACTGGGGAGCTCCTACGAGCAGTACTTC. Protein: CASRLGSSYEQYF.

The V gene is TRBV2, the J gene TRBJ1-2, with D unclear. CDR1 SNHLY and CDR2 FYNNEI come from the germline V gene. CDR3 length equals 14 residues. The V end was cut by 8 bases, the J end by 3 bases, with 16 bases between. In nucleotides, the CDR3 is TGTGCCAGCGCCCCTGGGTCGCTCTACTATGGCTACACCTTC. Translating gives CASAPGSLYYGYTF.

The chain combines TRBV12-3 or TRBV12-4 with TRBJ2-4; 8 bases agree with TRBD1. With V trimmed by 7 bases and J by 6 bases, 8 bases remained unmatched. This CDR3 is built from 14 residues. The CDR3 loop is CASTPGQGRNIQYF. In DNA form, the CDR3 reads TGTGCCAGCACCCCCGGACAGGGCAGAAACATTCAGTACTTC.

The V call is TRBV2, the J call TRBJ2-1; tentative D call: TRBD2 (6 bases). Trimming removed 11 bases from V and 0 bases from J, with 17 bases in between. Germline V lookup: CDR1 SNHLY, CDR2 FYNNEI. The CDR3 runs to 15 residues. CDR3 in DNA: TGTGCCGGGTCGGGGGACCCTACCTCCTACAATGAGCAGTTCTTC. This codes for CAGSGDPTSYNEQFF.

The chain recombines TRBV4-3 with TRBJ1-2; the D gene is possibly TRBD1 (5 bases). Trimming took off 3 bases at V and 6 bases at J, with 14 bases between the two ends. CDR1 LGHNA and CDR2 YSLEER come from the germline V gene. The CDR3 is 14 amino acids. The DNA of the CDR3 is TGCGCCAGCAGCCACTTAGACAGAGAGAATGGCTACACCTTC. Translated, it gives CASSHLDRENGYTF.

The rearrangement links TRBV15 to TRBJ1-1; 10 nucleotides align to TRBD1. Trimming removed 2 bases from V and 6 bases from J; junction bases left unmatched: 12. CDR1 and CDR2 (germline): LNHNV, YYDKDF (reference sequence). The CDR3 runs to 17 residues. CDR3 sequence: CATSRPGQGTPPAEAFF. As DNA, the CDR3 is TGTGCCACCAGCAGACCGGGACAGGGGACCCCACCGGCTGAAGCTTTCTTT.

This chain joins TRBV5-1 and TRBJ1-6; D is uncertain. The germline CDR1 and CDR2 sequences are SGHRS and YFSETQ. V was pared by 0 bases and J by 8 bases, with 12 bases between. The CDR3 has 15 amino acids. The CDR3 DNA reads as TGCGCCAGCAGCTTGGGGACCCCAAGGGATTCACCCCTCCACTTT. Amino acids: CASSLGTPRDSPLHF.